This T cell receptor (beta chain) is drawn from a study of T-cell reconstitution after alpha-beta-depleted transplantation in children. Study observations and caveats: In patients about two months after transplant, alpha-beta T cells reportedly arose from several hundred expanded graft clones. Hyperexpanded clones declined; after one year, newly produced T cells mostly supplied diversity.

Preparing the TCRbeta library involved the use of unique molecular identifiers. From the PCR reads, TCRdb called clonotypes with MiXCR, one entry per CDR3 protein. The sample lists 100,000 to 120,000 distinct CDR3 sequences, about 6.4% occurring once. Many counts were recorded for this clonotype. Its antigen remains unidentified. The starting material was PBMCs, mostly from graft donor cells, obtained 360 days after TCRalphabeta/CD19-depleted stem cell transplant. The source is a male patient between 2 and 10 years old who had a stem cell transplant for acute lymphoblastic leukemia, so the T cells may come from the graft donor.

The CDR3 region has the DNA TGTGCCAGCAGCTTATGGCAGCAAGAGACCCAGTACTTC. This codes for CASSLWQQETQYF. This rearrangement joins TRBV7-2 to TRBJ2-5; no reliable D call. The CDR3 is 13 amino acids. V was clipped by 2 bases and J by 2 bases, with 6 bases between them. CDR1 is SGHTA and CDR2 is FQGNSA in the germline V gene.